Shown below are 24 T cell receptor beta chains from a single sample sequenced in a study of graft-versus-host responses after intestinal transplantation. These TCRs are of unknown antigen specificity. Generated by immunoSEQ multiplex PCR, the TCRdb table keeps only in-frame clones and is missing some. The table records more than 95,000 clones, 93% of them present only once. The sample here was unstimulated CD8+ T cells sorted from spleen or lymph node cells, taken before intestinal transplant. Receptors were obtained from a human donor who received an intestinal transplant.

This clone has just one count. The chain carries TRBV5-6 and TRBJ1-6; D is ambiguous. Looked up from germline, CDR1 is SGHDT and CDR2 is YYEEEE. V lost 3 bases and J lost 6, with 7 bases in between. This CDR3 spans 13 amino acids. The CDR3 DNA follows: TGTGCCAGCAGCTCGTACAGTAATTCACCCCTCCACTTT. Residues: CASSSYSNSPLHF.

V usage is TRBV7-7 and J usage is TRBJ2-5, with a weak D call TRBD1 (7 bases). Per germline, CDR1 SSHAT and CDR2 FNYEAQ (reference sequence). The CDR3 runs 15 residues. The germline V and J ends were trimmed by 1 base and 2 bases, with 11 bases remaining between them. CDR3 loop: CASSLEPGGQETQYF. In nucleotides, the CDR3 is TGTGCCAGCAGCTTAGAGCCAGGGGGGCAAGAGACCCAGTACTTC.

This chain joins TRBV29-1 and TRBJ2-7; 11 bases fit TRBD1. The germline V gene encodes CDR1 SQVTM and CDR2 ANQGSEA. Trimming took 6 bases from V and 3 from J; bases not matched to a gene: 4. CDR3 length: 13 residues. The CDR3 DNA is TGCAGCGTACCGGGACAGGGGGACTACGAGCAGTACTTC. Its translation: CSVPGQGDYEQYF.

The chain is built from TRBV7-9 and TRBJ2-1, with 10 bases identical to TRBD2. The CDR3 sequence is 16 residues long. V was clipped by 5 bases and J by 2 bases; unmatched bases: 6. Germline V gives CDR1 SEHNR, CDR2 FQNEAQ (reference sequence). This CDR3 is CASSPTSGAPYNEQFF. DNA of the CDR3: TGTGCCAGCAGCCCCACTAGCGGGGCCCCCTACAATGAGCAGTTCTTC.

The chain couples TRBV10-3 to TRBJ2-7, with a possible D match to TRBD2 (6 bases). CDR3 length: 13 amino acids. V lost 3 bases and J 5 bases, leaving 11 bases between the germline ends. The germline V gene has CDR1 ENHRY and CDR2 SYGVKD. CDR3 coding DNA: TGTGCCATCAGTGATGTGGGGAGGAACGAGCAGTACTTC. It codes for CAISDVGRNEQYF.

This chain joins TRBV5-5 and TRBJ1-6; unclear D gene. CDR1 and CDR2 from the germline V gene are SGHKS and YYEKEE (reference sequence). The CDR3 consists of 16 residues. V was cut by 4 bases and J by 5 bases, with 16 bases left in between. The CDR3 DNA follows: TGTGCCAGCAGCATCAACCCCGCTCGGGATAATTCACCCCTCCACTTT. The encoded protein is CASSINPARDNSPLHF.

This chain connects TRBV6-1 to TRBJ1-4; D uncertain. The V and J ends lost 5 bases and 4 bases respectively, with 5 bases between them. Germline CDR1 MNHNS, CDR2 SASEGT. The CDR3 runs 12 residues. CDR3 sequence: CASSLYNEKLFF. CDR3 DNA: TGTGCCAGCAGTCTTTATAATGAAAAACTGTTTTTT.

This clone appeared once. The genes are TRBV19 and TRBJ2-2, with D perhaps TRBD1 (5 bases). From germline, CDR1 is LNHDA and CDR2 SQIVND (reference sequence). Trimming cost V 3 bases and J 7 bases, with 15 bases left between them. The CDR3 is made up of 15 amino acids. The DNA of the CDR3 is TGTGCCAGTAGTATGGACCCAACAGGCCTCGGGGAGCTGTTTTTT. Amino acid sequence: CASSMDPTGLGELFF.

The V gene is TRBV7-9, the J gene TRBJ2-5; 11 nucleotides align to TRBD1. This CDR3 comprises 15 residues. V shed 3 bases, J shed 7 bases, and the junction held 7 bases outside the gene matches. Germline V CDR1 and CDR2: SEHNR, FQNEAQ (reference sequence). CDR3: CASSLDRGLGGTQYF. The CDR3, as DNA: TGTGCCAGCAGCTTGGACAGGGGGCTCGGGGGGACCCAGTACTTC.

V gene TRBV4-1 combines with J gene TRBJ2-1; 8 bases agree with TRBD1. Trimming at V came to 4 bases and at J to 2 bases, leaving 7 bases not matched to a gene. The germline CDR1 and CDR2 sequences are MGHRA and YSYEKL. The CDR3 has 16 amino acids. The CDR3 is CASSLLDRETYNEQFF. The CDR3 bases are TGCGCCAGCAGCCTTTTGGACAGGGAGACCTACAATGAGCAGTTCTTC.

The DNA of the CDR3 is TGTGCCAGCAGCAAATTTAAGGGTTACGAGCAGTACTTC. It specifies CASSKFKGYEQYF. The chain is built from TRBV21-1 and TRBJ2-7. TRBV21-1 is listed as a pseudogene. The CDR3 sequence is 13 residues long.

The rearrangement joins TRBV7-9 to TRBJ2-1; no firm D call. V lost 3 bases, J lost 6 bases, and 3 bases lay in between. The CDR3 sequence is 11 residues long. Germline-derived CDR1 and CDR2 are SEHNR and FQNEAQ (reference sequence). The CDR3 sequence: CASSFPNEQFF. CDR3 in DNA: TGTGCCAGCAGCTTCCCCAATGAGCAGTTCTTC.

V gene TRBV27 combines with J gene TRBJ2-7; TRBD2 is a possible D gene (6 bases). The CDR3 sequence is 14 residues long. Trimming cost V 4 bases and J 3 bases, with 13 bases left between them. Germline values: CDR1 MNHEY, CDR2 SMNVEV (reference sequence). The CDR3 sequence is CASSSRLDSYEQYF. The CDR3 DNA follows: TGTGCCAGCAGTTCCAGACTAGATAGCTACGAGCAGTACTTC.

The table lists this clone with a count of one. The chain recombines TRBV27 with TRBJ1-4, with D possibly being TRBD1 (6 bases). Trimming removed 1 base at V and 10 bases at J, with 13 bases between. CDR1 and CDR2 from the germline V gene are MNHEY and SMNVEV (reference sequence). The CDR3 is made up of 14 amino acids. The CDR3 here is CASSLWGGRGKLFF. CDR3 nucleotides: TGTGCCAGCAGTTTATGGGGGGGGCGCGGAAAACTGTTTTTT.

The chain is built from TRBV4-1 and TRBJ2-1; D is uncertain. This CDR3 has 13 amino acids. Between the trimmed V and J ends, which lost 0 bases and 5 bases, there was a span of 5 bases. Per germline, CDR1 MGHRA and CDR2 YSYEKL. CDR3 nucleotide sequence: TGCGCCAGCAGCCAAGAATGGGACAATGAGCAGTTCTTC. This gives the protein CASSQEWDNEQFF.

The chain couples TRBV4-1 to TRBJ1-4; no clear D. Trimming shortened V by 1 base and J by 0 bases, and 12 bases separated the two germline ends. CDR1 and CDR2 from the germline V gene are MGHRA and YSYEKL. The CDR3 spans 17 residues. The CDR3 reads CASSQVNLGATNEKLFF. The CDR3 DNA sequence: TGCGCCAGCAGCCAAGTCAATCTAGGAGCAACTAATGAAAAACTGTTTTTT.

This chain links TRBV4-1 with TRBJ1-5; no firm D call. Germline V lookup: CDR1 MGHRA, CDR2 YSYEKL. Trimming removed 2 bases from V and 3 bases from J, with 14 bases in between. This CDR3 is 16 amino acids long. DNA for the CDR3: TGCGCCAGCAGCCAAAACCCACTTAACTTCAATCAGCCCCAGCATTTT. Encoded protein: CASSQNPLNFNQPQHF.

The CDR3 nucleotides read TGTGCCAGCACCCCGGACACAAAATATGGCTACACCTTC. Protein product: CASTPDTKYGYTF. V gene TRBV5-4 combines with J gene TRBJ1-2, with TRBD1 as a possible D gene (5 bases). Trimming took off 6 bases at V and 5 bases at J, with 14 bases between the two ends. CDR3 size: 13 residues. Germline CDR1 SGHNT, CDR2 YYREEE (reference sequence).

The genes are TRBV11-2 and TRBJ1-2; D unresolved. Per the germline V gene, CDR1 is SGHAT and CDR2 is FQNNGV. CDR3 length equals 15 residues. V shed 1 base and J shed 3 bases, with 12 bases lying between them. The CDR3 DNA reads TGTGCCAGCAGCTTAGGGGTCGACGGACACTATGGCTACACCTTC. This gives the protein CASSLGVDGHYGYTF.

The sample holds a few counts of this clone. V and J are TRBV29-1 and TRBJ2-2, with D possibly TRBD1 on 6 matching bases. CDR1 SQVTM and CDR2 ANQGSEA come from the germline V gene. V gave up 3 bases and J gave up 3 bases, with 8 bases separating them. The CDR3 length is 13 residues. The CDR3: CSVDRGDTGELFF. The CDR3 DNA reads as TGCAGCGTTGACAGGGGCGACACCGGGGAGCTGTTTTTT.

The rearrangement links TRBV12-5 to TRBJ2-7; maybe TRBD1 (5 bases). The CDR3 loop spans 13 amino acids. Trimming removed 3 bases at V and 1 base at J, with 7 bases between. The germline V gene has CDR1 LGHNT and CDR2 FRNRAP. The CDR3 is CASGLPGSYEQYF. CDR3 nucleotide sequence: TGTGCTAGTGGTTTACCAGGGTCCTACGAGCAGTACTTC.

In DNA form, the CDR3 reads TGTGCCAGCCAGCCGGAACAGCCGTACAATGAGCAGTTCTTC. It specifies CASQPEQPYNEQFF. The chain uses TRBV7-9 and TRBJ2-1; no clear D. The germline CDR1 and CDR2 sequences are SEHNR and FQNEAQ (reference sequence). CDR3 length: 14 residues. Deletions cut 8 bases from V and 4 bases from J, with 15 bases between.

For the CDR3, the DNA is TGTGCCAGCAGCGCCCCGGCGGAAAATGAGCAGTTCTTC. This gives the protein CASSAPAENEQFF. The rearrangement uses TRBV13 and TRBJ2-1; no definite D call. Trimming left V 5 bases short and J 7 bases short, with 12 bases between. Germline lookup yields CDR1 PRHDT and CDR2 FYEKMQ (reference sequence). The CDR3 runs to 13 residues.

This rearrangement joins TRBV7-7 to TRBJ2-5; D may be TRBD2 (6 bases). CDR3 length: 15 residues. CDR1 SSHAT and CDR2 FNYEAQ come from the germline V gene (reference sequence). With 5 bases removed from V and 1 base from J, the gap between germline ends came to 14 bases. This CDR3 reads CASSRDSVGQETQYF. The CDR3 region has the DNA TGTGCCAGCAGCCGGGACTCCGTTGGCCAAGAGACCCAGTACTTC.